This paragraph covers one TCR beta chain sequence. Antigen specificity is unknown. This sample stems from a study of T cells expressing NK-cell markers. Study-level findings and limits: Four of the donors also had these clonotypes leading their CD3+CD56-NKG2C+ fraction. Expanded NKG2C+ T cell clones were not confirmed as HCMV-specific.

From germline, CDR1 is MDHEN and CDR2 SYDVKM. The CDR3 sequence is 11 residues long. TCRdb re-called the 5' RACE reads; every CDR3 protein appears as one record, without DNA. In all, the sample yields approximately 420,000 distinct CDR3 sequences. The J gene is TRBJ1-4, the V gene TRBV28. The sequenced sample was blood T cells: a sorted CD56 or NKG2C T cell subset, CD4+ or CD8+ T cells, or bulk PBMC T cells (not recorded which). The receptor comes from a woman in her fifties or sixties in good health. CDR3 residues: CASSNNEKLFF.